The clone carrying this TCR beta chain was recorded many times. Its antigen is still unknown. This specimen comes from a study of T-cell reconstitution after alpha-beta-depleted transplantation in children. Unique molecular identifiers were incorporated during preparation of the TCRbeta library. A single record per CDR3 protein comes from TCRdb applying MiXCR to the PCR reads. Of approximately 130,000 distinct CDR3 sequences in the sample, approximately 8.7% are singletons; the top ten hold 20% to 30%. V gave up 4 bases and J gave up 0 bases, with 10 bases separating them. In germline, CDR1 is SGHRS, CDR2 YFSETQ. This CDR3 region has 15 residues. Overall study findings and caveats: From surviving recipient T cells and thymic progenitors came the high day-60 TCRbeta diversity observed in some patients. After transplant, at about two months, alpha-beta T cells were reportedly derived from several hundred expanded graft clones.

The sample here was PBMCs, mostly from graft donor cells, taken 180 days after TCRalphabeta/CD19-depleted stem cell transplant. The sequence was obtained from a girl younger than two who had a stem cell transplant for combined immunodeficiency, so the T cells may come from the graft donor. The gene calls are TRBV5-1 and TRBJ2-2; D unclear. CDR3 protein: CASSPAQANTGELFF. The CDR3 DNA is TGCGCCAGCAGCCCGGCCCAGGCGAACACCGGGGAGCTGTTTTTT.